This TCR beta chain is drawn from a study of T cells in Graves' hyperthyroidism and ophthalmopathy. Diagnoses rested on clinical symptoms, serum thyroxine and TRAb, thyroid ultrasound and orbital computed tomography. TCR beta CDR3 regions were amplified from RNA. First-round RT-PCR with HTBI primers amplified the TCR CDR3 region. Each CDR3 protein is one row after TCRdb ran MiXCR on the multiplex PCR reads. The data show approximately 700,000 distinct CDR3 sequences, 40% to 55% seen once. This TCR was sampled from an adult man with Graves' disease, either hyperthyroidism or ophthalmopathy (not recorded which). The source material was peripheral blood or thyroid tissue (not recorded which).

This CDR3 is CSLDGLEGYTF. For the CDR3, the DNA is TGCAGCTTAGACGGGCTCGAAGGCTACACCTTC. This sequence joins TRBV29-1 and TRBJ1-2; the D is unclear. The germline V gene encodes CDR1 SQVTM and CDR2 ANQGSEA. Between the trimmed V and J ends, which lost 8 bases and 8 bases, there was a span of 15 bases. The CDR3 runs to 11 residues.